This T cell receptor beta chain appears in the sequencing data of a study of blood T cell repertoires in COVID-19 (TCRdb year 2020). About the investigation overall: Samples from collaborators originated in the United States, Italy and Spain and spanned both the acute and convalescent phases of COVID-19. The material from the prospective study consisted of cDNA or gDNA derived from T cells, B-cell-depleted T cells, or PBMCs. Subjects who had been exposed to COVID-19, were actively infected with it, or had recovered from it provided the deeply sampled blood TCRbeta repertoires that made up the dataset. The repertoires were made available in a free public database intended to serve as a resource for research on the immune response to SARS-CoV-2. The samples were drawn from the first 160 participants of the ongoing ImmuneRACE study and from over a thousand subjects provided by 6 global collaborators. Sample metadata almost always included a de-identified subject ID, COVID-19 status, age in years and sex. HLA class I and class II types, where available, came from metadata supplied by the sample provider rather than from assay-based typing.

About this clone: Its specific antigen is unknown. The input lacks base qualities; no much larger clone sits a single base away.

Results the study describes overall, beyond this receptor: How much clinical and demographic metadata was included differed by source and by participant, and the metadata was provided uncurated.

The cysteine opens and the phenylalanine closes a CDR3 of 16 amino acids. The entry retains the CDR3 DNA only, 48 bases that are in frame from base 1. The germline V gene provides CDR1 SGHTA and CDR2 FQGNSA. Trimming leaves V shorter by 4 bases and J shorter by 4 bases, with the junction holding 13 bases beyond the gene matches. TCRbeta CDR3 regions were amplified from genomic DNA by means of the immunoSEQ Assay, a bias-controlled multiplex PCR. Per the original workflow: The number of nucleated cells in each sample was estimated by amplification of reference gene primers within the assay. To quantify the absolute abundance of each unique TCRbeta CDR3 rearrangement, sequence reads were collapsed and filtered. Productive Simpson clonality was computed per sample as the square root of Simpson's diversity index over productive rearrangements. Entries here come from immuneACCESS through TCRdb and include only in-frame sequences with V and J called. Some clones fail to appear in such tables; in the studies checked, an unresolved V gene covers under half of the shortfall, and the cause of the remainder is unknown. That table furnishes V, J and clone size, whereas the DNA furnished D and trimming. A total of under 200,000 clones appear in this sample, 88% of them only once. 5% to 6.5% of the sample lies in the top ten.

Collaborating institutions collected whole blood in K2EDTA tubes following their own protocols. For TCRbeta analysis, collaborator samples were shipped as frozen whole blood, as isolated PBMCs, or as DNA extracted from either sample type. The clonotype was recovered from a man aged 35 to 55 with active or convalescent COVID-19. The sample was peripheral blood. The V and J genes are TRBV7-2 and TRBJ2-7; the junction holds 7 bases that match TRBD2. For the CDR3, the sequence is CASSSPAGRLRYEQYF. In nucleotides, the sequence is TGTGCCAGCAGCTCCCCAGCGGGACGTCTTCGGTACGAGCAGTACTTC.